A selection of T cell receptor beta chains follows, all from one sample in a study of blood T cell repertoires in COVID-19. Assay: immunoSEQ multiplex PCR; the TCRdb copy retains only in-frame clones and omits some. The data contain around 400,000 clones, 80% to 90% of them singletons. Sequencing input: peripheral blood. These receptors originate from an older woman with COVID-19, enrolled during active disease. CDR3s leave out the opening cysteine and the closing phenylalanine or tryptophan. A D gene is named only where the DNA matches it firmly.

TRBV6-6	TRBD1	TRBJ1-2	ASSPGQGLNYGYT
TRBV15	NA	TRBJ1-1	ATSTERRGTEAF
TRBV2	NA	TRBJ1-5	ASSEDIGPQH
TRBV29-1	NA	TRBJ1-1	SVSRNTEAF
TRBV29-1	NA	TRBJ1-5	SVDWGGNQPQH
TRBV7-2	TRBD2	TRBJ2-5	ASSLGLAGGQGTQY
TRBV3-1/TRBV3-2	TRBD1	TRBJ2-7	ASSVGTGAYEQY
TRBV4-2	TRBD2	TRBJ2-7	ASSQELAPEGEQY
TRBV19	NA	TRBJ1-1	ASSMFSGTTNTEAF
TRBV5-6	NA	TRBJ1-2	ASSLANGPFYGYT
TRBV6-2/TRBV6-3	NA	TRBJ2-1	ASSYIGGSYNEQF
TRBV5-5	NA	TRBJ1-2	ASSSIWGPYGYT
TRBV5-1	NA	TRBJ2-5	ASSGQLQETQY
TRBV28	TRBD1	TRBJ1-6	ASSPLPRGLSPLH
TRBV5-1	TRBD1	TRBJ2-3	ASSPGQGFTDTQY
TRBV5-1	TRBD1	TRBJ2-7	ASSVLPGQGINSEQY
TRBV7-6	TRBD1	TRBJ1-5	ASSVRSGTDSNQPQH
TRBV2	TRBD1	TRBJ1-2	ASSEARQGHGYT
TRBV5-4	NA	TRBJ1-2	ASSLVSRNYGYT
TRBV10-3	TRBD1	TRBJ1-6	AIRALGRDRGSPLH
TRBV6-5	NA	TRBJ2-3	ASRRTILDTQY
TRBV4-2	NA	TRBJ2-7	ASSQDSRRTYEQY
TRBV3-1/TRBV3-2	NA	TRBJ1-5	ASSQGRAVQPQH
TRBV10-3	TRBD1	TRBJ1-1	AISEPGQETEAF
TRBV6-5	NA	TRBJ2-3	ASRPLGLTDTQY
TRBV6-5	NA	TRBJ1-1	ASSYSAALTEAF
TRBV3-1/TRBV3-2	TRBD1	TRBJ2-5	ASSQEKRAGQGTTQY
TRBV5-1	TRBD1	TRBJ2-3	ASHTRTGQDTQY
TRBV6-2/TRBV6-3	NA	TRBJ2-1	ASSPRGGGHLYNEQF
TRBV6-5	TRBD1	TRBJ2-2	ASRSQGVNTGELF
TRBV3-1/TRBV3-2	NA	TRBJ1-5	ASSYGTTAGQPQH
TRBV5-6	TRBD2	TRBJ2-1	ASSYMAGDENEQF
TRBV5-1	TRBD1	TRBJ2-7	ASSRDSGTYEQY
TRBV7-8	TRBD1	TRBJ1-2	ASSLDQTPGQNYGYT
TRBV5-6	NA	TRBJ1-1	ASSYTRGTEAF
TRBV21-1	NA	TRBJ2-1	ASNEREEGGQGNWCEQF
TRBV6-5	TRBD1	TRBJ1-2	ASSYSKGAGGYT
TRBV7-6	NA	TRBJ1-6	ASSLAAAPGWVTALH
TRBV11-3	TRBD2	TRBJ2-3	ASSSGGLFGDTQY
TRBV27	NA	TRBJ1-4	ASSPGHNNEKLF
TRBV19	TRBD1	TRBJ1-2	ASRHRGSNEGYT
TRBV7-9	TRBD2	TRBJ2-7	ASSSSGGSFYEQY
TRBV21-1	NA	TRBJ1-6	ASSKARGPNSPLH
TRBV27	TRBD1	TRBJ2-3	ASHNLGDREADTQY
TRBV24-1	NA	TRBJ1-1	ATSDRGTEAF
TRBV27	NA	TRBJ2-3	ASSLLPGSSTDTQY
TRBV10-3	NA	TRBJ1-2	AIGPGGNGLYGYT
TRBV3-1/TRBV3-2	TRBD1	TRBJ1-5	ASSRDRDQPQH
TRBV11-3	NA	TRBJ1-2	ARFGGHGYT
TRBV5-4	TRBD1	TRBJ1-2	ASSSQDRGNYGYT
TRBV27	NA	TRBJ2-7	ASSWGGGAQQY
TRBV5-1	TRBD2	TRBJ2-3	ASSSQRGGLADTQY
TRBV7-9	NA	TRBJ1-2	ASSSIDRHDEGYT
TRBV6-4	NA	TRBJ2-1	ASSASEDSYNEQF